What follows are 5 T cell receptor beta chains derived from one specimen sequenced in a study of regulatory T cells in long-lasting Graves disease. Through Arm-PCR of CDR3 regions and iRepertoire HTBI primers, TCR beta libraries were built. TCRdb used MiXCR to reprocess the multiplex PCR reads, holding one entry per CDR3 protein. The repertoire has around 460,000 distinct CDR3 sequences, approximately 21% of them found once; the top ten carry approximately 6.4%. Time point defined: persistent/refractory GD, antithyroid drugs over 5 years with positive TRAb. PBMC-extracted RNA yielded the TCR library. The sequencing here drew on peripheral blood mononuclear cells (PBMCs), taken when the disease was refractory, from a patient treated with antithyroid drugs. Every receptor here comes from a female donor with Graves disease.

This chain links TRBV7-2 with TRBJ2-7, with 9 bases fitting TRBD2. CDR3 size: 18 residues. V was pared by 0 bases and J by 0 bases, with 9 bases of the junction left unmatched. The V gene's germline CDR1 is SGHTA and CDR2 FQGNSA. The CDR3 protein is CASSLAPSGRLSSYEQYF. The CDR3 DNA follows: TGTGCCAGCAGCTTAGCGCCGAGCGGGAGGCTCAGCTCCTACGAGCAGTACTTC.

The chain combines TRBV5-5 with TRBJ2-7; TRBD1 or TRBD2 may be the D gene (6 bases each). CDR1 SGHKS and CDR2 YYEKEE come from the germline V gene (reference sequence). The CDR3 covers 16 residues. Trimming took off 4 bases at V and 3 bases at J, with 20 bases between the two ends. The CDR3 region is CASSPMGGTLNYEQYF. CDR3 coding DNA: TGTGCCAGCAGCCCTATGGGCGGGACACTTAACTACGAGCAGTACTTC.

This chain links TRBV7-9 with TRBJ1-5; D ambiguous. V lost 1 base, J lost 0 bases, and 13 bases lay in between. CDR1 is SEHNR and CDR2 is FQNEAQ in the germline V gene (reference sequence). The CDR3 extends over 17 amino acids. The CDR3 here is CASSLVFQAYSNQPQHF. CDR3 nucleotides: TGTGCCAGCAGCTTAGTTTTCCAGGCGTATAGCAATCAGCCCCAGCATTTT.

The sample holds one count of this clonotype. This chain connects TRBV28 to TRBJ2-1; the match to TRBD2 covers 12 bases. Germline V gives CDR1 MDHEN, CDR2 SYDVKM. The length of the CDR3 is 15 residues. V dropped 6 bases and J dropped 9; count of bases not matched to a gene: 9. DNA of the CDR3: TGTGCCAGCAGCTCGTCTAGCGGGAGGGCCGGTGAGCAGTTCTTC. It yields the protein CASSSSSGRAGEQFF.

Many counts were recorded for this clonotype. The chain is built from TRBV6-1 and TRBJ1-1; maybe TRBD1 (5 bases). The V gene's germline CDR1 is MNHNS and CDR2 SASEGT. The CDR3 spans 15 residues. Trimming removed 3 bases from V and 1 base from J, with 12 bases in between. This CDR3 is CASSDAAGQNTEAFF. In nucleotides, the CDR3 is TGTGCCAGCAGTGATGCGGCAGGACAGAACACTGAAGCTTTCTTT.